What follows are 12 T cell receptor beta chains derived from one specimen sequenced in a study of T cells in Graves' hyperthyroidism and ophthalmopathy. TCR beta CDR3 regions were amplified from RNA. Initially, a first-round RT-PCR of the TCR CDR3 employed the HTBI primer set. TCRdb recomputed calls from the multiplex PCR reads with MiXCR, one row per CDR3 protein. The table lists 500,000 to 750,000 distinct CDR3 sequences, around 42% of them singletons, with around 7.7% in the top ten. Material for sequencing was peripheral blood or thyroid tissue (not recorded which). The receptors come from a woman under 30 with Graves' hyperthyroidism.

The J gene is TRBJ2-6, the V gene TRBV7-9; 8 positions agree with TRBD2. The CDR3 totals 19 residues. Trimming at V came to 5 bases and at J to 0 bases, leaving 12 bases not matched to a gene. Germline CDR1 and CDR2: SEHNR and FQNEAQ (reference sequence). The CDR3 is CASSLTGTSGSSGANVLTF. Written as DNA, the CDR3 is TGTGCCAGCAGCCTAACCGGGACTAGTGGCAGCTCTGGGGCCAACGTCCTGACTTTC.

This clonotype was detected ten times or more. The chain carries TRBV15 and TRBJ1-4; no clear D. The CDR3 spans 15 residues. V lost 2 bases and J lost 8, with 15 bases in between. Per the germline V gene, CDR1 is LNHNV and CDR2 is YYDKDF (reference sequence). The DNA of the CDR3 is TGTGCCACCAGCAGATCTCGGGAGGGTGGCGAAAAACTGTTTTTT. This gives the protein CATSRSREGGEKLFF.

The gene calls are TRBV11-3 and TRBJ1-2; D is possibly TRBD1 (5 bases). The CDR3 has 15 residues. CDR1 is SGHNT, CDR2 YENEEA, per germline. Trimming left V 2 bases short and J 0 bases short, with 10 bases between. The CDR3 nucleotides read TGTGCCAGCAGCTTATTTGGGGGTACTAACTATGGCTACACCTTC. Amino acids: CASSLFGGTNYGYTF.

This chain links TRBV2 with TRBJ1-3, with 7 bases that match TRBD1. From germline, CDR1 is SNHLY and CDR2 FYNNEI. The CDR3 is 15 residues long. The junction had 8 bases not matched to a gene; V was cut back by 1 base and J by 8 bases. The CDR3 DNA reads TGTGCCAGCAGTGAAGTGGGGCGACAGGGCTACACCATATATTTT. This sequence encodes CASSEVGRQGYTIYF.

Details on this clonotype: A junction boundary mismatches the germline segment, possibly from a read error. The J gene is TRBJ2-5, the V gene TRBV12-3 or TRBV12-4; D is perhaps TRBD1 (6 bases). This CDR3 comprises 14 residues. The CDR3 coding sequence is TGTGCCAGCAGTCCCGGACAGCACCAAGAGGCCCAGTACTTC. As protein: CASSPGQHQEAQYF.

The count of this clonotype is one. The chain couples TRBV24-1 to TRBJ1-2, with D possibly being TRBD1 (5 bases). V was clipped by 4 bases and J by 7 bases, with 12 bases between them. This CDR3 comprises 13 residues. Germline CDR1 KGHDR, CDR2 SFDVKD. The DNA of the CDR3 is TGTGCCACCAGTGACGGGGCATCTGCTGGCTACACCTTC. Its translation is CATSDGASAGYTF.

The chain recombines TRBV6-5 with TRBJ1-2; D is ambiguous. Germline V gene lookup returns CDR1 MNHEY and CDR2 SVGAGI. This CDR3 comprises 14 residues. With 2 bases removed from V and 3 bases from J, the gap between germline ends came to 10 bases. The CDR3 coding sequence is TGTGCCAGCAGTTACGGAGACCTGGACTATGGCTACACCTTC. Translating it yields CASSYGDLDYGYTF.

The chain has TRBV11-2 and TRBJ2-5; perhaps TRBD2 as D (6 bases). There are 16 residues in the CDR3. V was shortened by 5 bases and J by 5 bases, with 21 bases between the two germline ends. Germline CDR1 is SGHAT and CDR2 is FQNNGV. The CDR3 protein is CASSPGSTGLGETQYF. The DNA of the CDR3 is TGTGCCAGCAGCCCCGGTAGTACGGGACTTGGGGAGACCCAGTACTTC.

This clonotype was picked up a small number of times. V is TRBV5-6 and J is TRBJ2-7, with D hard to call. TRBJ2-1 explains the end of the DNA better; the J call may be wrong. Per germline, CDR1 SGHDT and CDR2 YYEEEE. The CDR3 length is 11 residues. The CDR3 DNA is TGTGCCAGCAGCTTGGCTCGGGAGCAGTTCTTC. Its translation: CASSLAREQFF.

This clonotype was observed many times. The chain employs TRBV6-5 and TRBJ2-7; D remains unclear. The CDR3 consists of 14 residues. Per the germline V gene, CDR1 is MNHEY and CDR2 is SVGAGI. The V end was cut by 8 bases, the J end by 2 bases, with 16 bases between. The CDR3 DNA sequence: TGTGCCAGCCGAATTCACTTGGCAGCCTACGAGCAGTACTTC. Translated, it gives CASRIHLAAYEQYF.

This chain joins TRBV20-1 and TRBJ2-5, with no clear D. The CDR3 contains 15 residues. Germline CDR1 and CDR2: DFQATT and SNEGSKA (reference sequence). With 1 base removed from V and 5 bases from J, the gap between germline ends came to 17 bases. In nucleotides, the CDR3 is TGCAGTGCTAGAGCGGTTCCCACGGGTTCTGAGACCCAGTACTTC. Its protein is CSARAVPTGSETQYF.

CDR3 DNA sequence: TGTGCCAGCACCCTAGGACAAGAGACCCAGTACTTC. It is translated as CASTLGQETQYF. The rearrangement links TRBV6-1 to TRBJ2-7; D gene ambiguous. The end of the DNA is better explained by TRBJ2-5, so the J call may be wrong. Germline V gene lookup returns CDR1 MNHNS and CDR2 SASEGT. The length of the CDR3 is 12 residues.